This T cell receptor beta chain was sequenced in a study of PD-1 blockade in classical Hodgkin lymphoma. This clone appeared a single time. The antigen remains unidentified. Germline values: CDR1 PRHDT, CDR2 FYEKMQ (reference sequence). The CDR3 contains 12 residues. Trimming pared 3 bases from V and 3 bases from J, leaving 5 bases between. As to time point: cycle 4 day 1 (C4D1), after less than 7 weeks of nivolumab. All trial patients relapsed after autologous stem cell transplantation. Whole-study findings and limits: The causes of the repertoire differences, possibly disease activity or prior therapy, remain undefined. Baseline TCR diversity was reportedly lower in newly diagnosed patients than healthy donors. The study found that TCR diversity rose significantly by C4D1 in CD4+ but not CD8+ cells.

Generated by immunoSEQ multiplex PCR, the TCRdb table keeps only in-frame clones and is missing some. The sample shows some 24,000 clones, 84% of them seen only once. The sequenced sample was peripheral blood mononuclear cells (PBMCs), obtained before the fourth cycle of nivolumab. The rearrangement uses TRBV13 and TRBJ1-1; D remains ambiguous. This receptor was identified in a human donor with classical Hodgkin lymphoma. The CDR3 sequence: CASSLQYTEAFF. CDR3 nucleotide sequence: TGTGCCAGCAGCTTGCAATACACTGAAGCTTTCTTT.